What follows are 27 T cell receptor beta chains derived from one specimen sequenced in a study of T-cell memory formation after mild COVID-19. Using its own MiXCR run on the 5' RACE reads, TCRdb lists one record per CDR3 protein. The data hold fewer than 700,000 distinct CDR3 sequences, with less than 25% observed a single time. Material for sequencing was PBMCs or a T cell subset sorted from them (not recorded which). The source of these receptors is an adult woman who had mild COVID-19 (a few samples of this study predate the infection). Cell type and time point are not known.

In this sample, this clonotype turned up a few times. The CDR3 nucleotides read TGTGCCAGCAGTGAAGGAAACATTCAGTACTTC. This translates into CASSEGNIQYF. The chain employs TRBV2 and TRBJ2-4; D remains ambiguous. Germline CDR1 reads SNHLY; CDR2 reads FYNNEI. Trimming stripped 1 base from V and 6 bases from J, with 1 base between. The CDR3 length is 11 residues.

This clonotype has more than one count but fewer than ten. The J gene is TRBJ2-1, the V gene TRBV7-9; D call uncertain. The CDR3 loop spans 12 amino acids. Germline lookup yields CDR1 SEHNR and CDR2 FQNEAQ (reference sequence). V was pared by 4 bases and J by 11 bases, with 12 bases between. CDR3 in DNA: TGTGCCAGCAGCTCGACCACAATGAAGCAGTTCTTC. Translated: CASSSTTMKQFF.

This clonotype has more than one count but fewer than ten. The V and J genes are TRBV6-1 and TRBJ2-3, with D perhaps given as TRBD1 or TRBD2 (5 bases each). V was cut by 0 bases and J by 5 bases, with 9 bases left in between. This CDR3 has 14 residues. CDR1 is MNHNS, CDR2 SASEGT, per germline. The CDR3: CASSEARGEDTQYF. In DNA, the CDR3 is TGTGCCAGCAGTGAAGCAAGAGGGGAAGATACGCAGTATTTT.

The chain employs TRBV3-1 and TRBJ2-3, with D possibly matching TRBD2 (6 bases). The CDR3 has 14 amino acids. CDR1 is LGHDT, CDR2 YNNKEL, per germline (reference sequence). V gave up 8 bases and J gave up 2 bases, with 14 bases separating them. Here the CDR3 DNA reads TGTGCCAGCCGATCGGGGGTCACCACAGATACGCAGTATTTT. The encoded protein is CASRSGVTTDTQYF.

The CDR3 bases are TGCAGTGCTAGAGTTCGTCAGGGAGACACCGGGGAGCTGTTTTTT. Encoded protein: CSARVRQGDTGELFF. This chain uses TRBV20-1 with TRBJ2-2; D might be TRBD1 or TRBD2, each matching 5 bases. V lost 1 base and J 3 bases, leaving 12 bases between the germline ends. This CDR3 comprises 15 residues. Germline values: CDR1 DFQATT, CDR2 SNEGSKA (reference sequence).

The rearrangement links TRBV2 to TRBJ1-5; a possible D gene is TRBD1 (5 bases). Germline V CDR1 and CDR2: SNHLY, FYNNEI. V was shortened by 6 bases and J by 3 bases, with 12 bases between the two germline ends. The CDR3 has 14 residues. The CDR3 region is CASRGDVVNQPQHF. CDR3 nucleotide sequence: TGTGCCAGCAGAGGGGACGTGGTCAATCAGCCCCAGCATTTT. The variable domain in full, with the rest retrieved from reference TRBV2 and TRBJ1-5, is EPEVTQTPSHQVTQMGQEVILRCVPISNHLYFYWYRQILGQKVEFLVSFYNNEISEKSEIFDDQFSVERPDGSNFTLKIRSTKLEDSAMYFCASRGDVVNQPQHFGDGTRLSIL.

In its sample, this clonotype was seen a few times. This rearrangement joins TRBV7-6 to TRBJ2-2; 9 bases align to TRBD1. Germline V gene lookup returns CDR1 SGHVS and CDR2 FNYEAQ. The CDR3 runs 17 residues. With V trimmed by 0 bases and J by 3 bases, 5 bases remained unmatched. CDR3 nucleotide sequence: TGTGCCAGCAGCTTAGCCAAGACAGGGGGAGACACCGGGGAGCTGTTTTTT. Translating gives CASSLAKTGGDTGELFF.

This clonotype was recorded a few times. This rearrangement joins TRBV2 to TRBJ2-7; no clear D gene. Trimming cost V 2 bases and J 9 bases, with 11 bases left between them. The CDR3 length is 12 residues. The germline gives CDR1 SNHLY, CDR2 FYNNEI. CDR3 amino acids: CASSEFDRLQYF. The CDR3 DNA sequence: TGTGCCAGCAGTGAATTCGACCGACTGCAGTACTTC.

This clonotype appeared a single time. The CDR3 coding sequence is TGCGCCAGCAGCTTGAAGACAGCCATGAACACTGAAGCTTTCTTT. Its translation: CASSLKTAMNTEAFF. The rearrangement links TRBV5-1 to TRBJ1-1; D possibly corresponds to TRBD1 (5 bases). Germline CDR1 is SGHRS and CDR2 is YFSETQ. The CDR3 runs to 15 residues. Trimming removed 1 base at V and 0 bases at J, with 10 bases between.

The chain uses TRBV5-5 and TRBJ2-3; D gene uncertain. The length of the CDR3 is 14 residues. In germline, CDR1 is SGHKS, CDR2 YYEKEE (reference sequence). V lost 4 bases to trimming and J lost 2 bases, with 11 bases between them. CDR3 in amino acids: CASSTRAPTDTQYF. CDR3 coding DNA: TGTGCCAGCAGCACCCGGGCCCCCACAGATACGCAGTATTTT.

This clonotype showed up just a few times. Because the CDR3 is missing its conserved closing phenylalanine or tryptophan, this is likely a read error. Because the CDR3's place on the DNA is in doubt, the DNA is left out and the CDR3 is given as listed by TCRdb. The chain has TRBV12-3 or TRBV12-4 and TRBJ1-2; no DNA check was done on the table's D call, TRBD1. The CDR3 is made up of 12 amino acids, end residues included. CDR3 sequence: CASSLPSRTAEV.

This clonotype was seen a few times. CDR3 coding DNA: TGTGCCAGCAGTTCCGGGACAGTGAGAAATGAAAAACTGTTTTTT. Translation: CASSSGTVRNEKLFF. The gene calls are TRBV12-3 or TRBV12-4 and TRBJ1-4; 7 bases match TRBD1. The CDR3 loop spans 15 amino acids. Unmatched junction bases numbered 7, after V lost 4 bases and J lost 5 bases.

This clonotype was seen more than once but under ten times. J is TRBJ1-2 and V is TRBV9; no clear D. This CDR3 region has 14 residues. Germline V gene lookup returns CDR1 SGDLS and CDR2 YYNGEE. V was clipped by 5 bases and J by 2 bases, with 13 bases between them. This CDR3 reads CASSFSDGNYGYTF. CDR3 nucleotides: TGTGCCAGCAGTTTTAGCGACGGCAACTATGGCTACACCTTC.

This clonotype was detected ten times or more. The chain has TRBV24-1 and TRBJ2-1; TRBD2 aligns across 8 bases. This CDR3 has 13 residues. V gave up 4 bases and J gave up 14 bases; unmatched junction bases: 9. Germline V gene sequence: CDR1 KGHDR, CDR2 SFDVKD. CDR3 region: CATSEGPRGLEFF. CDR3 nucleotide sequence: TGTGCCACCAGTGAGGGTCCCCGGGGACTAGAGTTCTTC.

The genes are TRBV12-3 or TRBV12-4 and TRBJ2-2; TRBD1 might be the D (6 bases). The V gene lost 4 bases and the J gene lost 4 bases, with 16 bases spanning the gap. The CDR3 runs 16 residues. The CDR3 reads CASSSLQGSGTGELFF. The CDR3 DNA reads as TGTGCCAGCAGTTCCCTTCAGGGGTCGGGCACCGGGGAGCTGTTTTTT.

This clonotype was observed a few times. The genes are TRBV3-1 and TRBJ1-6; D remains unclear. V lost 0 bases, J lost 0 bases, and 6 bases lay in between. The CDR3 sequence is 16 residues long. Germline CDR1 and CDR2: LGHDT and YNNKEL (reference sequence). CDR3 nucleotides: TGTGCCAGCAGCCAAGATTGGTCCTCCTATAATTCACCCCTCCACTTT. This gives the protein CASSQDWSSYNSPLHF.

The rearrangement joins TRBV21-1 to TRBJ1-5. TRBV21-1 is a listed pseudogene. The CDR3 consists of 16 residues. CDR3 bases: TGTGCCAGCAGCAAATGGTGGGTATTGAGCAATCAGCCCCAGCATTTT. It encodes CASSKWWVLSNQPQHF.

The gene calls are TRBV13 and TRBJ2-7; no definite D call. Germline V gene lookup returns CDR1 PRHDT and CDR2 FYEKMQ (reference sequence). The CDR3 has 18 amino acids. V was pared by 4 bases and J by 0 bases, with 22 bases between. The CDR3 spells CASSSQPPPAVSSYEQYF. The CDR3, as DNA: TGTGCCAGCAGCTCCCAACCCCCTCCGGCAGTTAGCTCCTACGAGCAGTACTTC.

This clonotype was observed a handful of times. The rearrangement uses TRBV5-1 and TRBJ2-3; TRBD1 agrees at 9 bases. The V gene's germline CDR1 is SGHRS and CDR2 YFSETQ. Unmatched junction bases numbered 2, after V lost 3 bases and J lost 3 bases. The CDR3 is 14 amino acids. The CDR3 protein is CASSWTGDTDTQYF. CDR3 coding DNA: TGCGCCAGCAGCTGGACAGGGGATACAGATACGCAGTATTTT.

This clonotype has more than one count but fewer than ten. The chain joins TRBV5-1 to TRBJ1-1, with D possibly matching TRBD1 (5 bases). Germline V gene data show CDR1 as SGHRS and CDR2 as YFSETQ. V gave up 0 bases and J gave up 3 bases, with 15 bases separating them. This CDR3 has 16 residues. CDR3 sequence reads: CASSLGPGLGDTEAFF. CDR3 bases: TGCGCCAGCAGCTTGGGGCCAGGGCTAGGCGACACTGAAGCTTTCTTT. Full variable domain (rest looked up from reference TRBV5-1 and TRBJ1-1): KAGVTQTPRYLIKTRGQQVTLSCSPISGHRSVSWYQQTPGQGLQFLFEYFSETQRNKGNFPGRFSGRQFSNSRSEMNVSTLELGDSALYLCASSLGPGLGDTEAFFGQGTRLTVV.

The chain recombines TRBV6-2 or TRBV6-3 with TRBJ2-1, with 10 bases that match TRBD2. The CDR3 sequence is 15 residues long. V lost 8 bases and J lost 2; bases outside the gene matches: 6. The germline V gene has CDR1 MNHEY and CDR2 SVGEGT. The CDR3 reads CASGLTSGAYNEQFF. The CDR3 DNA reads TGTGCCAGCGGCCTCACTAGCGGGGCCTACAATGAGCAGTTCTTC.

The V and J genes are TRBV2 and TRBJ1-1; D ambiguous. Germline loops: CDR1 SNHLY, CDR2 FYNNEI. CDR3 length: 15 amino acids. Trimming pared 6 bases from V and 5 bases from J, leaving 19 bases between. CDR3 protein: CASRKNSGPQTEAFF. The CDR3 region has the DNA TGTGCCAGCAGAAAAAACAGTGGCCCCCAAACTGAAGCTTTCTTT.

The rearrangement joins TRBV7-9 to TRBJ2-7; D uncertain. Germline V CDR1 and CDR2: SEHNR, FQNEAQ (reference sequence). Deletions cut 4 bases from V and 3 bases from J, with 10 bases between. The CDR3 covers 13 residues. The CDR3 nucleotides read TGTGCCAGCAGCTCCCCGGCCCGCTACGAGCAGTACTTC. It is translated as CASSSPARYEQYF. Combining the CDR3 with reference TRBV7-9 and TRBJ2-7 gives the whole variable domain DTGVSQNPRHKITKRGQNVTFRCDPISEHNRLYWYRQTLGQGPEFLTYFQNEAQLEKSRLLSDRFSAERPKGSFSTLEIQRTEQGDSAMYLCASSSPARYEQYFGPGTRLTVT.

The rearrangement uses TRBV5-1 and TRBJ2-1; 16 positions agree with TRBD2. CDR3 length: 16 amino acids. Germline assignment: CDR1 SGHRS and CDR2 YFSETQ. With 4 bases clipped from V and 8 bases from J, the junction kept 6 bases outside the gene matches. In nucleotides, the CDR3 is TGCGCCAGCAGCACCGGGACTAGCGGGGGGGCCTATGAGCAGTTCTTC. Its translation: CASSTGTSGGAYEQFF.

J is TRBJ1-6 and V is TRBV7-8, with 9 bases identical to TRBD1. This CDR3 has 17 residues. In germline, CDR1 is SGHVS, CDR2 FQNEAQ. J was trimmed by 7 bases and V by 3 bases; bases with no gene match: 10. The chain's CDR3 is CASSFPQQGARNSPLHF. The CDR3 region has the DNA TGTGCCAGCAGCTTCCCCCAACAGGGGGCGCGAAATTCACCCCTCCACTTT. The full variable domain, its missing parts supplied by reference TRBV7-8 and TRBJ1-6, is GAGVSQSPRYKVAKRGQDVALRCDPISGHVSLFWYQQALGQGPEFLTYFQNEAQLDKSGLPSDRFFAERPEGSVSTLKIQRTQQEDSAVYLCASSFPQQGARNSPLHFGNGTRLTVT.

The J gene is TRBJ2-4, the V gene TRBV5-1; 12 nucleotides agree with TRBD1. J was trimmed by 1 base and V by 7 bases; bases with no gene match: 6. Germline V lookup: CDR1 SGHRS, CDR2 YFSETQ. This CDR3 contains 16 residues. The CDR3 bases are TGCGCCAGCTCCGGGACAGGGGGCTTCGCCAAAAACATTCAGTACTTC. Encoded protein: CASSGTGGFAKNIQYF.

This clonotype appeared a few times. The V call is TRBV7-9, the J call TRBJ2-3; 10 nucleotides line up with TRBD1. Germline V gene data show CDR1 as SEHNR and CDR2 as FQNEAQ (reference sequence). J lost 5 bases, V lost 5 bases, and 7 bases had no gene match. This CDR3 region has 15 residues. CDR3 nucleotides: TGTGCCAGCAGCCCTTGGACAGGGGGGGAAGATACGCAGTATTTT. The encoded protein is CASSPWTGGEDTQYF. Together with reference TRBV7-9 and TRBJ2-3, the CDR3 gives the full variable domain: DTGVSQNPRHKITKRGQNVTFRCDPISEHNRLYWYRQTLGQGPEFLTYFQNEAQLEKSRLLSDRFSAERPKGSFSTLEIQRTEQGDSAMYLCASSPWTGGEDTQYFGPGTRLTVL.